This section outlines one TCR beta chain sequence together with its context. What it binds is not known. This record belongs to a study of T cell repertoires in cytomegalovirus infection. For the study at large: Indicated by public TCR beta signatures were CMV infection and matching HLA type.

Via MiXCR, TCRdb re-called the reads, giving one row per CDR3 protein. The table includes fewer than 550,000 distinct CDR3 sequences, approximately 33% detected once. There are 15 residues in the CDR3. The germline V gene encodes CDR1 SGHNT and CDR2 YYREEE (reference sequence). V shed 0 bases and J shed 1 base, with 9 bases lying between them. Study outcomes and limitations: Dominant in the ex vivo response were TCR beta clonotypes restricted by HLA-C and specific for CMV. Cumulative public TCR beta family frequency identified carriers of CMV plus the relevant HLA.

V usage is TRBV5-4 and J usage is TRBJ2-3; D remains ambiguous. The TCR sequence derives from a human donor in good health (CMV status not recorded). Some clones in this sample may be carry-over from other donors' samples. Sequencing was done on a sample of PBMCs. CDR3 sequence: CASSLAQLGTDTQYF. The CDR3 DNA follows: TGTGCCAGCAGCTTGGCACAGCTCGGCACAGATACGCAGTATTTT.